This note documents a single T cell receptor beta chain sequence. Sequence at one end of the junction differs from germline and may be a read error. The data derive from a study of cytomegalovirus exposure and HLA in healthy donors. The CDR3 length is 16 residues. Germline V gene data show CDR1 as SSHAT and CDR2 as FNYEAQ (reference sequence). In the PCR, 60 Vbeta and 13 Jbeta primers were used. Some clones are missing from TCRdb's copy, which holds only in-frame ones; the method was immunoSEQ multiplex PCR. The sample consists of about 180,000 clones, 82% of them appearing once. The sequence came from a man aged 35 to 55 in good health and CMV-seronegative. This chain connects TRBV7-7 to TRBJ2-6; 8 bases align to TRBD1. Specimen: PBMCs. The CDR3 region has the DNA TGTGCTAGCAGCCTACAGGGGGTGGCTGGGGCCAACGTCCTGACTTTC. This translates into CASSLQGVAGANVLTF.